This T cell receptor beta chain came from a study of resident and recirculating memory T cells in vitiligo. The wider study: Each patient gave two lesional and two nonlesional epidermal shave biopsies, plus PBMCs.

Confetti depigmentation, marking active vitiligo, was absent in these patients. Clones were sequenced by immunoSEQ multiplex PCR, and TCRdb holds only the in-frame ones, with some missing. The sample lists about 76,000 clones, around 92% occurring once. Whole-study findings and limits: TCR sequences were not conserved across biopsy sites or patients.

To note about this clone: Its antigen remains unknown.

Germline V lookup: CDR1 SGHVS, CDR2 FQNEAQ. After removal of 2 bases from V and 5 bases from J, the junction contained 4 bases not matched to a gene. The CDR3 contains 14 residues. V gene TRBV7-8 combines with J gene TRBJ2-3; 7 bases agree with TRBD1. This TCR was sampled from a male donor with vitiligo. Sequencing used blood. Here the CDR3 reads CASSLLTGRDTQYF. DNA of the CDR3: TGTGCCAGCAGCTTATTGACAGGGAGAGATACGCAGTATTTT.